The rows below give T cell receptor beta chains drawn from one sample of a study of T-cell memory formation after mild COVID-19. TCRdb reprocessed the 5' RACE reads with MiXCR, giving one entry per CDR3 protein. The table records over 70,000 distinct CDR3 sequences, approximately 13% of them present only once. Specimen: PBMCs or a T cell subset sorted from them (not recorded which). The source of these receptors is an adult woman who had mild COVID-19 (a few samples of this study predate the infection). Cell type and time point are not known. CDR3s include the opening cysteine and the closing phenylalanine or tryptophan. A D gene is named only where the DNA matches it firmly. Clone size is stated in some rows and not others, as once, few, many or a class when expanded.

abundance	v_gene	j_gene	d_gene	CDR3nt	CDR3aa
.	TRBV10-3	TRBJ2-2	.	TGTGCCATCATGAGGCAGGAGAACACCGGGGAGCTGTTTTTT	CAIMRQENTGELFF
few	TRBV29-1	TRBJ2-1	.	TGCAGCGTTGAAGGTGATTTGCAGGGTGAAAGGAATGAGCAGTTCTTC	CSVEGDLQGERNEQFF
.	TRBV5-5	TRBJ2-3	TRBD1	TGTGCCAGCAGCTGGAGGACAGGGGGTACCACAGATACGCAGTATTTT	CASSWRTGGTTDTQYF
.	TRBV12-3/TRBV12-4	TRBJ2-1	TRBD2	TGTGCCAGCGGAACTAGCGGGAGCCCCGCGGTCGAGCAGTTCTTC	CASGTSGSPAVEQFF
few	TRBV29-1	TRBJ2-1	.	TGCAGCGCAAATGGGGGCCTTAGGAGCTCCTACAATGAGCAGTTCTTC	CSANGGLRSSYNEQFF
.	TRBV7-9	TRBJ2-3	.	TGTGCCAGCAGCACCAACCGGGACTGGTTCACGGATACGCAGTATTTT	CASSTNRDWFTDTQYF
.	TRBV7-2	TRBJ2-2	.	TGTGCCACACACACAGGAGGGCAGGGGCCCACCGGGGAGCTGTTTTTT	CATHTGGQGPTGELFF
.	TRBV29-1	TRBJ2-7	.	TGCAGCGTTAGACAGCCGCCCTACGAGCAGTACTTC	CSVRQPPYEQYF
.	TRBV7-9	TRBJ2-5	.	TGTGCCAGCAGCTTCGTTACAGGTAGCGGAAAGACCCAGTACTTC	CASSFVTGSGKTQYF
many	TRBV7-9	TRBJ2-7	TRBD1	TGTGCCAGCAGCTTTGGACAGGGGGTAGGCTACGAGCAGTACTTC	CASSFGQGVGYEQYF
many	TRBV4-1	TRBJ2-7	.	TGCGCCAGCAGCCGTGTAAGGGCCGATGAGCAGTACTTC	CASSRVRADEQYF
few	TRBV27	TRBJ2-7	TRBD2	TGTGCCAGCAGTACCGGGACTAGTTGGCCCTACGAGCAGTACTTC	CASSTGTSWPYEQYF
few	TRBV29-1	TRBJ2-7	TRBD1	TGCAGTAGGACAGGGGCAAACGAGCAGTACTTC	CSRTGANEQYF
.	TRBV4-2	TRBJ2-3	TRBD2	TGTGCCAGCAGCCAAGTTCTAGCGGGGGTTACGGGCGTAGATACGCAGTATTTT	CASSQVLAGVTGVDTQYF
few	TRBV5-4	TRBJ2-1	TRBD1	TGTGCCAGCAGCGTCGGACAGGCAAATGAGCAGTTCTTC	CASSVGQANEQFF
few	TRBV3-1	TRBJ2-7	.	TGTGCCAGCAGCCAAGCATCAGGACAGCCCTACGAGCAGTACTTC	CASSQASGQPYEQYF
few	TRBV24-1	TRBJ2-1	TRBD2	TGTGCCACCAGTGACTTGGAGCGGGAGTACAATGAGCAGTTCTTC	CATSDLEREYNEQFF
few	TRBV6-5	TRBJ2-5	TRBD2	TGTGCCAGCAGTAAGACCGGGACTAGCGGAGAAGAGACCCAGTACTTC	CASSKTGTSGEETQYF
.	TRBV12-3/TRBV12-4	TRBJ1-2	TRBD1	TGTGCCAGCAGTTTCCTGGACAGGGCTGGCTACACCTTC	CASSFLDRAGYTF
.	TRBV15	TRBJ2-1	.	TGTGCCACCAGCAGAGTTAGGGGGGGTTACAATGAGCAGTTCTTC	CATSRVRGGYNEQFF
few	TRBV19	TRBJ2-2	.	TGTGCCAGTAGCCCTTTAGGGAACACCGGGGAGCTGTTTTTT	CASSPLGNTGELFF